Here is one TCR beta chain with its context. Its specificity is unknown. 60 Vbeta and 13 Jbeta primers were used in PCR. TCRdb keeps only in-frame clones here, not all; method: immunoSEQ multiplex PCR. The table shows roughly 180,000 clones, with 80% occurring only once. The record originates from a study of cytomegalovirus exposure and HLA in healthy donors. Overall study results and limits: Later analysis demonstrated an association between a missense DCLRE1C variant and TCR beta V- and J-gene trimming.

These donors, healthy bone marrow donors, were studied. This CDR3 is built from 13 residues. V lost 3 bases to trimming and J lost 8 bases, with 13 bases between them. Germline V gene lookup returns CDR1 SEHNR and CDR2 FQNEAQ (reference sequence). The receptor's source is a girl aged 10-17 years in good health and CMV-seropositive. This rearrangement joins TRBV7-9 to TRBJ1-1; D not resolved. The specimen was PBMCs. CDR3 nucleotide sequence: TGTGCCAGCAGCTTCGGCGGTTCGATAGAAGCTTTCTTT. Its translation: CASSFGGSIEAFF.